Below, 11 T cell receptor beta chains from the same sample are listed, as sequenced in a study of blood T cells in healthy people across ages. PCR was performed a second time for about 7 to 11 cycles using a sample-barcoded 5' primer and a J-beta primer mix. TCRdb reprocessed the 5' RACE reads with MiXCR, giving one entry per CDR3 protein. The table lists 700,000 to 850,000 distinct CDR3 sequences, less than 70% of them singletons, with roughly 40% in the top ten. Sample: blood. Every receptor here comes from an elderly man in good health.

This clonotype was observed a few times. This chain connects TRBV20-1 to TRBJ2-1, with no clear D. The closer fit of TRBJ2-7 to the DNA end suggests the J call may be wrong. Looked up from germline, CDR1 is DFQATT and CDR2 is SNEGSKA (reference sequence). This CDR3 region has 13 residues. CDR3 DNA sequence: TGCAGTGCGCCTCGACTTTTAAGCAATGAGCAGTACTTC. Amino acids: CSAPRLLSNEQYF.

V and J are TRBV3-1 and TRBJ2-7; no reliable D call. Deletions cut 1 base from V and 2 bases from J, with 9 bases between. CDR1 is LGHDT, CDR2 YNNKEL, per germline (reference sequence). The CDR3 is made up of 14 amino acids. The DNA for the CDR3 is TGTGCCAGCAGCCAAGGCCCCACGACCTACGAGCAGTACTTC. Its protein product is CASSQGPTTYEQYF.

This clonotype was seen more than once but under ten times. V and J are TRBV5-8 and TRBJ2-3, with no clear D. Germline-derived CDR1 and CDR2 are SGHTS and YDEGEE. There are 16 residues in the CDR3. V dropped 4 bases and J dropped 0 bases, with 15 bases sitting between them. The CDR3 is CASSLVVLSSTDTQYF. The CDR3 DNA reads TGTGCCAGCAGCCTCGTAGTGCTATCTAGCACAGATACGCAGTATTTT.

This clonotype was seen a handful of times. This sequence joins TRBV20-1 and TRBJ2-7; possibly TRBD1 for D (6 bases). V was shortened by 0 bases and J by 7 bases, with 13 bases between the two germline ends. This CDR3 comprises 13 residues. Germline V gene lookup returns CDR1 DFQATT and CDR2 SNEGSKA (reference sequence). CDR3 DNA: TGCAGTGCTAGAGATGTCAGGGGTGTTGAGCAGTACTTC. It translates to CSARDVRGVEQYF.

In this sample, this clonotype turned up a few times. The chain is built from TRBV10-3 and TRBJ1-4, with D perhaps TRBD1 (6 bases). The CDR3 is made up of 12 amino acids. V gave up 3 bases and J gave up 14 bases, with 13 bases separating them. Germline-derived CDR1 and CDR2 are ENHRY and SYGVKD. The CDR3 sequence: CAISEMGGRLFF. The DNA of the CDR3 is TGTGCCATCAGTGAAATGGGGGGCCGGCTGTTTTTT.

This chain uses TRBV6-2 or TRBV6-3 with TRBJ2-4; D is undetermined. Gene TRBJ2-5 matches the end of the DNA better, so the J call may be wrong. This CDR3 is built from 12 residues. The germline gives CDR1 MNHEY, CDR2 SVGEGT. The DNA of the CDR3 is TGTGCCAGCGCCTTACTCCAAGAGACCCAGTACTTC. Translation gives CASALLQETQYF.

The chain is built from TRBV12-3 or TRBV12-4 and TRBJ1-2, with a weak D call TRBD1 (5 bases). The CDR3 is 14 amino acids. The germline V and J ends were trimmed by 0 bases and 8 bases, with 13 bases remaining between them. The CDR3 sequence is CASSLALKGTGYTF. CDR3 nucleotide sequence: TGTGCCAGCAGTTTAGCGCTAAAGGGGACCGGCTACACCTTC.

The gene calls are TRBV13 and TRBJ2-1; 8 bases match TRBD2. The J call may be incorrect, as the DNA end agrees better with TRBJ2-7. CDR1 is PRHDT, CDR2 FYEKMQ, per germline (reference sequence). This CDR3 has 18 amino acids. In DNA, the CDR3 is TGTGCCAGCAGCTTAGGCGCGGTCAGCGGGAGTGGCAAGGGTGAGCAGTACTTC. It translates to CASSLGAVSGSGKGEQYF.

The rearrangement links TRBV21-1 to TRBJ2-7; TRBD1 is the table's D call and was not checked against the DNA. TRBV21-1 is tagged as a pseudogene. The length of the CDR3 is 12 residues. CDR3 residues: CASSGSPWVQYF. DNA of the CDR3: TGTGCCAGTAGCGGCAGCCCCTGGGTTCAGTACTTC.

V usage is TRBV12-3 or TRBV12-4 and J usage is TRBJ2-7; 7 bases are a match to TRBD2. The CDR3 is 15 amino acids. V was clipped by 6 bases and J by 0 bases; unmatched bases: 8. The CDR3 spells CASRWGAGNSYEQYF. The CDR3 DNA is TGTGCCAGCAGATGGGGAGCGGGAAACTCCTACGAGCAGTACTTC.

This chain links TRBV20-1 with TRBJ2-7; D is unresolved. Germline V CDR1 and CDR2: DFQATT, SNEGSKA (reference sequence). The CDR3 spans 15 residues. Deletions cut 3 bases from V and 3 bases from J, with 18 bases between. The CDR3 sequence: CSARSLGGTVYEQYF. Here the CDR3 DNA reads TGCAGTGCTAGGTCTTTGGGCGGAACCGTCTACGAGCAGTACTTC.